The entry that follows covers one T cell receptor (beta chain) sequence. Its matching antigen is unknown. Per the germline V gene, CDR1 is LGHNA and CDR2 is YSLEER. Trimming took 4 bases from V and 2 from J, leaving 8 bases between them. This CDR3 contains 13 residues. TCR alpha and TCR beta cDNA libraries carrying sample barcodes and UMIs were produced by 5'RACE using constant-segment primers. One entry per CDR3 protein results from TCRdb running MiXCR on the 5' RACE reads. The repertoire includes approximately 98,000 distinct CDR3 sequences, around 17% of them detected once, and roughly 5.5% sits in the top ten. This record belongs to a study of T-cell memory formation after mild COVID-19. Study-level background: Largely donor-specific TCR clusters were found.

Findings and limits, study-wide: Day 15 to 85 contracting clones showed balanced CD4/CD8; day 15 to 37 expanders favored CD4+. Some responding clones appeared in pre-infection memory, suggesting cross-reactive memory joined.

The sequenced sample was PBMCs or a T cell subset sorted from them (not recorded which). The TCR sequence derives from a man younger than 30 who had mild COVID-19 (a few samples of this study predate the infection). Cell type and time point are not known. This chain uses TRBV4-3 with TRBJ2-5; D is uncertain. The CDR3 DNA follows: TGCGCCAGCAGCCCACGACCACAAGAGACCCAGTACTTC. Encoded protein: CASSPRPQETQYF.